One and the same sample provided the 18 T cell receptor beta chains below, sequenced in a study of T cell responses to AZD1222 COVID-19 vaccine. Clones were read by immunoSEQ multiplex PCR, and TCRdb kept only the in-frame ones, dropping some. The data contain under 100,000 clones, approximately 83% of them singletons. The source material was peripheral blood, sampled 28 days after the second AZD1222 dose. The origin of the receptors is an adult who received the AZD1222 COVID-19 vaccine.

The chain uses TRBV28 and TRBJ1-2; D is perhaps TRBD1 (5 bases). Germline loops: CDR1 MDHEN, CDR2 SYDVKM. The V and J ends lost 3 bases and 5 bases respectively, with 10 bases between them. This CDR3 spans 13 amino acids. In DNA form, the CDR3 reads TGTGCCAGCAGTTTGGGGGTGGCGTATGGCTACACCTTC. Protein sequence: CASSLGVAYGYTF.

The V gene is TRBV4-1, the J gene TRBJ1-4; no clear D. Germline CDR1 MGHRA, CDR2 YSYEKL. This CDR3 has 15 residues. The ends were cut back, 2 bases at V and 0 bases at J, with 7 bases in the middle. Here the CDR3 DNA reads TGCGCCAGCAGCCAATTAGGGACAACTAATGAAAAACTGTTTTTT. It codes for CASSQLGTTNEKLFF.

The gene calls are TRBV5-4 and TRBJ1-2, with 10 bases aligning to TRBD1. Germline V gene sequence: CDR1 SGHNT, CDR2 YYREEE (reference sequence). V gave up 6 bases and J gave up 7 bases; unmatched junction bases: 12. This CDR3 region has 15 residues. The CDR3 bases are TGTGCCAGCACTAGGGGCGGGACAGGGGTTTCTGGCTACACCTTC. This sequence encodes CASTRGGTGVSGYTF. The full variable domain, completed using reference TRBV5-4 and TRBJ1-2, is ETGVTQSPTHLIKTRGQQVTLRCSSQSGHNTVSWYQQALGQGPQFIFQYYREEENGRGNFPPRFSGLQFPNYSSELNVNALELDDSALYLCASTRGGTGVSGYTFGSGTRLTVV.

This clone was detected only once. This chain joins TRBV6-5 and TRBJ1-5; D gene unclear. The V end was cut by 7 bases, the J end by 1 base, with 14 bases between. Germline CDR1 MNHEY, CDR2 SVGAGI. The CDR3 extends over 15 amino acids. The CDR3 region has the DNA TGTGCCAGCAAGTTGGAGAATATAAGCAATCAGCCCCAGCATTTT. Translation gives CASKLENISNQPQHF.

The chain uses TRBV6-5 and TRBJ2-7; D may match TRBD1 or TRBD2 (6 bases each). CDR1 is MNHEY, CDR2 SVGAGI, per germline. The CDR3 is made up of 14 amino acids. Trimming left V 2 bases short and J 4 bases short, with 12 bases between. The CDR3 sequence: CASSYRGTKYEQYF. In nucleotides, the CDR3 is TGTGCCAGCAGTTACCGCGGGACAAAATACGAGCAGTACTTC.

The V and J genes are TRBV20-1 and TRBJ1-1; D is unclear. The CDR3 is made up of 11 amino acids. V shed 7 bases and J shed 6 bases, with 12 bases lying between them. CDR1 and CDR2 from the germline V gene are DFQATT and SNEGSKA (reference sequence). In DNA, the CDR3 is TGCAGTGTTCGCCTATTCGCTGAAGCTTTCTTT. It specifies CSVRLFAEAFF.

This clone was recorded a few times. V and J are TRBV6-5 and TRBJ2-3; D unclear. The CDR3 contains 13 residues. With 2 bases removed from V and 1 base from J, the gap between germline ends came to 4 bases. Germline-derived CDR1 and CDR2 are MNHEY and SVGAGI. CDR3 protein: CASSYTRTDTQYF. The CDR3 nucleotides are TGTGCCAGCAGTTACACTCGCACAGATACGCAGTATTTT.

The chain joins TRBV28 to TRBJ1-2; tentative D call: TRBD1 (5 bases). This CDR3 spans 13 amino acids. V was clipped by 4 bases and J by 5 bases, with 11 bases between them. CDR1 and CDR2 (germline): MDHEN, SYDVKM. This CDR3 reads CASSSQGGYGYTF. For the CDR3, the DNA is TGTGCCAGCAGTTCTCAGGGAGGATATGGCTACACCTTC.

The chain employs TRBV5-1 and TRBJ2-5; D is unresolved. V lost 1 base and J 7 bases, leaving 17 bases between the germline ends. This CDR3 is built from 15 residues. Germline lookup yields CDR1 SGHRS and CDR2 YFSETQ. The CDR3 DNA follows: TGCGCCAGCAGCTTGAGTACTCCGGACCCGGGGACCCAGTACTTC. The encoded protein is CASSLSTPDPGTQYF.

This rearrangement joins TRBV27 to TRBJ1-6, with 10 bases matching TRBD1. This CDR3 is built from 15 residues. CDR1 MNHEY and CDR2 SMNVEV come from the germline V gene (reference sequence). Trimming took 3 bases from V and 7 from J; bases not matched to a gene: 3. For the CDR3, the DNA is TGTGCCAGCAGTTTCGGGACAGGGGTAAATTCACCCCTCCACTTT. Translated: CASSFGTGVNSPLHF.

The chain uses TRBV18 and TRBJ1-1; D is possibly TRBD1 (6 bases). CDR3 size: 16 residues. Per the germline V gene, CDR1 is KGHSH and CDR2 is LQKENI. V was clipped by 3 bases and J by 0 bases, with 14 bases between them. The CDR3 region has the DNA TGTGCCAGCTCACCTTTCGATACAGGGATGAACACTGAAGCTTTCTTT. It translates to CASSPFDTGMNTEAFF.

The chain employs TRBV4-1 and TRBJ2-7, with a weak D call TRBD1 (5 bases). Germline V gene sequence: CDR1 MGHRA, CDR2 YSYEKL. The CDR3 contains 13 residues. V was shortened by 3 bases and J by 3 bases, with 9 bases between the two germline ends. CDR3 region: CASSQYTGYEQYF. In nucleotides, the CDR3 is TGCGCCAGCAGCCAGTATACAGGCTACGAGCAGTACTTC.

The CDR3 region has the DNA TGTGCCAGCAGAGATCTCTTGGCCCGCACGGAAGCTTTCTTT. Residues: CASRDLLARTEAFF. The gene calls are TRBV2 and TRBJ1-1; D gene unclear. V shed 6 bases and J shed 8 bases, with 19 bases lying between them. This CDR3 is 14 amino acids long. CDR1 SNHLY and CDR2 FYNNEI come from the germline V gene. Drawing the rest from reference TRBV2 and TRBJ1-1, the complete variable domain is EPEVTQTPSHQVTQMGQEVILRCVPISNHLYFYWYRQILGQKVEFLVSFYNNEISEKSEIFDDQFSVERPDGSNFTLKIRSTKLEDSAMYFCASRDLLARTEAFFGQGTRLTVV.

This chain links TRBV6-6 with TRBJ2-7; D not certain. Germline lookup yields CDR1 MNHNY and CDR2 SVGAGI (reference sequence). The CDR3 totals 15 residues. The V end was cut by 7 bases, the J end by 0 bases, with 16 bases between. The CDR3 loop reads CASTGPTKYSYEQYF. The CDR3 DNA reads as TGTGCCAGCACCGGACCGACCAAATACTCCTACGAGCAGTACTTC.

Concerning this clone: Additional DNA sequences in this sample encode the identical CDR3. The chain employs TRBV27 and TRBJ1-5; 10 bases line up with TRBD1. Trimming cost V 8 bases and J 2 bases; bases outside gene matches: 6. Germline-derived CDR1 and CDR2 are MNHEY and SMNVEV (reference sequence). The CDR3 totals 15 residues. CDR3 amino acids: CASRSGTGGNQPQHF. In nucleotides, the CDR3 is TGTGCCAGCCGCTCCGGGACAGGGGGCAATCAGCCCCAGCATTTT.

The chain has TRBV6-5 and TRBJ1-6; 8 positions match TRBD1. The CDR3 loop spans 15 amino acids. The germline CDR1 and CDR2 sequences are MNHEY and SVGAGI. J lost 6 bases, V lost 2 bases, and 3 bases had no gene match. CDR3 DNA sequence: TGTGCCAGCAGTTACGTCGGACAGGGTAATTCACCCCTCCACTTT. Protein: CASSYVGQGNSPLHF.

This chain joins TRBV20-1 and TRBJ2-3, with 12 positions matching TRBD2. There are 17 residues in the CDR3. Germline CDR1 DFQATT, CDR2 SNEGSKA (reference sequence). The V gene end was trimmed by 3 bases and the J gene end by 4 bases; junction bases not matched to a gene: 11. The CDR3 DNA is TGCAGTGCTAGTTCATTGCGACTAGCGGGAGCCTCAGATACGCAGTATTTT. Translation: CSASSLRLAGASDTQYF.

CDR3 bases: TGTGCCAGCAGCTTTCAGTCTTATGAGCAGTTCTTC. Residues: CASSFQSYEQFF. The rearrangement uses TRBV7-9 and TRBJ2-1; D gene unclear. The germline V gene encodes CDR1 SEHNR and CDR2 FQNEAQ (reference sequence). The CDR3 runs to 12 residues. V shed 3 bases and J shed 8 bases, with 8 bases lying between them. The whole variable domain, filled in from reference TRBV7-9 and TRBJ2-1, reads DTGVSQNPRHKITKRGQNVTFRCDPISEHNRLYWYRQTLGQGPEFLTYFQNEAQLEKSRLLSDRFSAERPKGSFSTLEIQRTEQGDSAMYLCASSFQSYEQFFGPGTRLTVL.